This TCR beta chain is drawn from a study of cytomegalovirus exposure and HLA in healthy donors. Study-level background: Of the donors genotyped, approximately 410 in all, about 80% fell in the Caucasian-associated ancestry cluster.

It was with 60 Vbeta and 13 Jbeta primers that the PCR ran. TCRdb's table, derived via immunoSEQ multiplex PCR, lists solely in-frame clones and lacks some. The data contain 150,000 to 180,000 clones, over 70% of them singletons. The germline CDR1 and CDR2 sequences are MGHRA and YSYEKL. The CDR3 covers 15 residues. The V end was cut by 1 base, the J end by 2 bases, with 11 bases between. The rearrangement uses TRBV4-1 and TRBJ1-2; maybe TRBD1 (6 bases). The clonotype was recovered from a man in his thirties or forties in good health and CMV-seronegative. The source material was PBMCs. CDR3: CASSQAPGENYGYTF. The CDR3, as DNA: TGCGCCAGCAGCCAAGCCCCAGGGGAAAACTATGGCTACACCTTC.